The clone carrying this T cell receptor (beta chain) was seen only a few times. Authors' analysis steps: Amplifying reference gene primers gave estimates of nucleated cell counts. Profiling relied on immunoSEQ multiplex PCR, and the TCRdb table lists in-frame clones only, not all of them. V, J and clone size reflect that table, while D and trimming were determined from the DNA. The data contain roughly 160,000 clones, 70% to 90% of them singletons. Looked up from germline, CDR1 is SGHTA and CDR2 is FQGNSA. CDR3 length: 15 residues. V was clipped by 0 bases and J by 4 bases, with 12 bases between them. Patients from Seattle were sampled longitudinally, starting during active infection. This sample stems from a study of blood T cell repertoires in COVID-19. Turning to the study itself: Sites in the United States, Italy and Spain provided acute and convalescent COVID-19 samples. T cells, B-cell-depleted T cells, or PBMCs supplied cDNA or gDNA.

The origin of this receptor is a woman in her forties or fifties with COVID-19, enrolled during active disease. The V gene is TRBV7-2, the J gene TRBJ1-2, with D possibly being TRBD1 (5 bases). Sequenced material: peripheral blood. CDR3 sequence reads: CASSLAPGLAYGYTF. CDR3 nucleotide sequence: TGTGCCAGCAGCTTAGCTCCGGGACTGGCCTATGGCTACACCTTC. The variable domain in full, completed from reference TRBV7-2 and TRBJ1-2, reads GAGVSQSPSNKVTEKGKDVELRCDPISGHTALYWYRQSLGQGLEFLIYFQGNSAPDKSGLPSDRFSAERTGGSVSTLTIQRTQQEDSAVYLCASSLAPGLAYGYTFGSGTRLTVV.